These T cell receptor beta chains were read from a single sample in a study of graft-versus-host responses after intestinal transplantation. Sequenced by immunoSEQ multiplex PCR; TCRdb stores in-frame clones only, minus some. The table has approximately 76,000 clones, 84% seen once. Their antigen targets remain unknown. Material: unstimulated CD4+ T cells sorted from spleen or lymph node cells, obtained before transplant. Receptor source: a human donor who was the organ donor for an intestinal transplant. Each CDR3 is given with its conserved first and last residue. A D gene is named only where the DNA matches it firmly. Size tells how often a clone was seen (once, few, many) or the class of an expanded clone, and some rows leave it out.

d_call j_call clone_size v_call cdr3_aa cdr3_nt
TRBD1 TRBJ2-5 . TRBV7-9 CASSPGQGIWETQYF TGTGCCAGCAGCCCCGGACAGGGAATCTGGGAGACCCAGTACTTC
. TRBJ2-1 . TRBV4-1 CASSQVRFRSSYNEQFF TGCGCCAGCAGCCAAGTCAGATTTCGGAGCTCCTACAATGAGCAGTTCTTC
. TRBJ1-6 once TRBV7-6 CASSRVYNSPLHF TGTGCCAGCAGCCGGGTCTATAATTCACCCCTCCACTTT
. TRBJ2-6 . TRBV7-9 CASSPNTMAGSSGANVLTF TGTGCCAGCAGCCCAAACACGATGGCCGGGAGCTCTGGGGCCAACGTCCTGACTTTC
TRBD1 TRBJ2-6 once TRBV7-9 CASSLGTGSSGANVLTF TGTGCCAGCAGCTTAGGGACAGGGAGCTCTGGGGCCAACGTCCTGACTTTC
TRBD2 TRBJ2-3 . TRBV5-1 CASKVLAGPAPDTQYF TGCGCCAGCAAGGTCCTAGCGGGGCCCGCTCCAGATACGCAGTATTTT
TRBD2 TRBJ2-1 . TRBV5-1 CASGARPGGSNEQFF TGCGCCAGCGGGGCGCGCCCGGGGGGTAGCAATGAGCAGTTCTTC
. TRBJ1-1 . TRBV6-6 CASSYREGTEAFF TGTGCCAGCAGTTACAGGGAGGGGACTGAAGCTTTCTTT
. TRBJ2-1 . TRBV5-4 CASSRAGGIWDNEQFF TGTGCCAGCAGCCGAGCCGGGGGAATCTGGGACAATGAGCAGTTCTTC
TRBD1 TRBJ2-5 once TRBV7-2 CASSLVAFGDRGRQETQYF TGTGCCAGCAGCTTAGTGGCCTTCGGGGACAGGGGACGCCAAGAGACCCAGTACTTC
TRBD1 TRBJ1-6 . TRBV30 CAWSVGGQGRSPLHF TGTGCCTGGAGTGTAGGGGGACAGGGTAGATCACCCCTCCACTTT
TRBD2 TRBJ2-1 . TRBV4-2 CASSQEMVLAGGPHEQFF TGTGCCAGCAGCCAAGAGATGGTTTTAGCGGGGGGGCCCCATGAGCAGTTCTTC
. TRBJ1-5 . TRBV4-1 CASSQEGGSQPQHF TGCGCCAGCAGCCAAGAGGGGGGGAGTCAGCCCCAGCATTTT
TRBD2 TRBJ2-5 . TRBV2 CASSEWTSVIQETQYF TGTGCCAGCAGTGAATGGACTAGCGTGATACAAGAGACCCAGTACTTC
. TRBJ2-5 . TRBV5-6 CASSAGGETQYF TGTGCCAGCAGCGCCGGAGGGGAGACCCAGTACTTC
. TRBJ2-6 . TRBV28 CASEGANVLTF TGTGCCTCGGAGGGGGCCAACGTCCTGACTTTC
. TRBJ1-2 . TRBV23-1 CASSQLGANYGYTF TGCGCCAGCAGTCAACTAGGGGCTAACTATGGCTACACCTTC
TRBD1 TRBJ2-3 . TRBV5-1 CASSLPGQGILTDTQYF TGCGCCAGCAGCTTACCGGGACAGGGGATCCTCACAGATACGCAGTATTTT
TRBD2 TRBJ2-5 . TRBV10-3 CAISGGGGGETQYF TGTGCCATCAGTGGTGGCGGGGGGGGTGAGACCCAGTACTTC
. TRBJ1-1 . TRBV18 CASSPMRGTEAFF TGTGCCAGCTCACCGATGCGGGGCACTGAAGCTTTCTTT
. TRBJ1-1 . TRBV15 CATKQGPMDTEAFF TGTGCCACCAAGCAGGGGCCCATGGACACTGAAGCTTTCTTT
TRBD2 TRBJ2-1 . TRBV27 CASSLSGGSSYNEQFF TGTGCCAGCAGTCTTAGCGGGGGTAGCTCCTACAATGAGCAGTTCTTC
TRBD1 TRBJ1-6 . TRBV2 CASSGGQGHNSPLHF TGTGCCAGCAGTGGGGGACAGGGCCATAATTCACCCCTCCACTTT
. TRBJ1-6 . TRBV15 CATSRDPLNSPLHF TGTGCCACCAGCAGAGATCCACTCAATTCACCCCTCCACTTT
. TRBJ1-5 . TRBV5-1 CASSFRQNSNQPQHF TGCGCCAGCAGCTTCCGACAGAATAGCAATCAGCCCCAGCATTTT
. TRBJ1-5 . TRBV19 CASSIRSEGQPQHF TGTGCCAGTAGTATTAGATCGGAGGGTCAGCCCCAGCATTTT
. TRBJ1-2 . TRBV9 CASGRAGSWDGYTF TGTGCCAGCGGCCGGGCGGGGTCCTGGGATGGCTACACCTTC
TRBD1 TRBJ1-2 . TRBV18 CASSPSSDRGSGYGYTF TGTGCCAGCTCACCCAGTTCCGACAGGGGGTCGGGCTATGGCTACACCTTC
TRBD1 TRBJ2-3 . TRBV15 CATSRNRGLTDTQYF TGTGCCACCAGCAGAAACAGGGGGCTCACAGATACGCAGTATTTT
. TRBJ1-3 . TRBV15 CATSREITGSSGNTIYF TGTGCCACCAGCAGAGAGATAACAGGGAGCTCTGGAAACACCATATATTTT
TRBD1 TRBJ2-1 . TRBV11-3 CASSPLPGQGDYNEQFF TGTGCCAGCAGCCCTTTGCCTGGACAGGGAGACTACAATGAGCAGTTCTTC
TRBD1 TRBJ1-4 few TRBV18 CASSPRGQGGEKLFF TGTGCCAGCTCGCCCAGGGGGCAGGGAGGCGAAAAACTGTTTTTT
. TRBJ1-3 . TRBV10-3 CAISGGGPKRADTIYF TGTGCCATCAGTGGGGGGGGTCCAAAGAGAGCCGACACCATATATTTT
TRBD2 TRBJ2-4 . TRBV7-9 CATNLGGLLNIQYF TGTGCCACTAATTTGGGAGGGCTATTGAACATTCAGTACTTC
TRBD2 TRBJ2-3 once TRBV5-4 CASSLDSGAYTDTQYF TGTGCCAGCAGCTTAGATAGCGGGGCTTACACAGATACGCAGTATTTT
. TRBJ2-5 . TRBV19 CATAQVGGETQYF TGTGCCACCGCACAGGTCGGAGGGGAGACCCAGTACTTC
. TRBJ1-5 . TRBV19 CASSIGGSSNQPQHF TGTGCCAGTAGTATTGGGGGCTCGAGCAATCAGCCCCAGCATTTT
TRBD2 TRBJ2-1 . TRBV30 CAWRKLAGSYNEQFF TGTGCCTGGAGGAAACTAGCGGGCTCCTACAATGAGCAGTTCTTC
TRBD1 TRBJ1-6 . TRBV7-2 CASSRMDRGGNPPLHF TGTGCCAGCAGCCGGATGGACAGGGGAGGAAATCCACCCCTCCACTTT
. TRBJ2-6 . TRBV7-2 CASSFQGSGANVLTF TGTGCCAGCAGCTTTCAGGGATCGGGGGCCAACGTCCTGACTTTC
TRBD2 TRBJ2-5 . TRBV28 CASRSGGRDQETQYF TGTGCCAGCAGGTCAGGTGGGAGGGACCAAGAGACCCAGTACTTC
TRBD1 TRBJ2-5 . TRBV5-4 CASSSWGTGVATQYF TGTGCCAGCAGCTCCTGGGGGACAGGGGTTGCGACCCAGTACTTC
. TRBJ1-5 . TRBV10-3 CAISDFNRDGNQPQHF TGTGCCATCAGTGATTTTAACAGGGATGGCAATCAGCCCCAGCATTTT
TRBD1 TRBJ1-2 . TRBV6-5 CASSMGQGANYGYTF TGTGCCAGCAGTATGGGACAGGGGGCTAACTATGGCTACACCTTC
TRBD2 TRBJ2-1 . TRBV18 CASSPPSGGAWSEQFF TGTGCCAGCTCACCACCCAGCGGGGGGGCCTGGAGTGAGCAGTTCTTC
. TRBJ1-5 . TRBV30 CAWSASRGQPQHF TGTGCCTGGAGTGCTTCCAGAGGGCAGCCCCAGCATTTT
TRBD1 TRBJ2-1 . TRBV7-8 CASSNRQGPYNEQFF TGTGCCAGCAGCAACCGACAGGGACCCTACAATGAGCAGTTCTTC
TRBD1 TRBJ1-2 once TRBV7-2 CASSGRQGRSSVF TGTGCCAGCAGCGGCCGACAGGGGCGCTCCTCCGTTTTC
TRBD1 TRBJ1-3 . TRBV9 CASSPSPGTGAFSGNTIYF TGTGCCAGCAGCCCCTCGCCCGGGACAGGGGCCTTCTCTGGAAACACCATATATTTT
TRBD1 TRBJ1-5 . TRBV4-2 CASSQDPQGDQPQHF TGTGCCAGCAGCCAAGATCCCCAGGGGGATCAGCCCCAGCATTTT
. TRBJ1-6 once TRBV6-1 CASSTTGTNNSPLHF TGTGCCAGCAGTACTACCGGGACAAACAATTCACCCCTCCACTTT
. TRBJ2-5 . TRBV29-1 CSARESGKETQYF TGCAGCGCCCGCGAATCAGGGAAAGAGACCCAGTACTTC
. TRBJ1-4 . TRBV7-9 CASSVPGQTNEKLFF TGTGCCAGCAGCGTACCGGGACAAACTAATGAAAAACTGTTTTTT
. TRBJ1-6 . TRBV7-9 CASTKGRQANSPLHF TGTGCCAGCACGAAGGGGAGACAGGCTAATTCACCCCTCCACTTT